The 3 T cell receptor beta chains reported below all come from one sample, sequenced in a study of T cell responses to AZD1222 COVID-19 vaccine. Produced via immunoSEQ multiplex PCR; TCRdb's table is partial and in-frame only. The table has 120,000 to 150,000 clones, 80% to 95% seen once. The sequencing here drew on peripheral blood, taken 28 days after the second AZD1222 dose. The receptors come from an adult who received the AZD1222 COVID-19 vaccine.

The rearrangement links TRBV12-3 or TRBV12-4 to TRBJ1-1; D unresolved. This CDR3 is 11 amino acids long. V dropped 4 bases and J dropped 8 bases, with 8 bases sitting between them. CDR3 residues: CASSYLGEAFF. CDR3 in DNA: TGTGCCAGCAGTTACCTCGGGGAAGCTTTCTTT.

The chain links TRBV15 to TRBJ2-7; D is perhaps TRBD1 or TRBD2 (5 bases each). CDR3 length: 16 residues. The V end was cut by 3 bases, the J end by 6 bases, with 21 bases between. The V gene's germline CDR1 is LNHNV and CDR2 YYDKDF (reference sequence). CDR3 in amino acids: CATSSLLPGRGSEQYF. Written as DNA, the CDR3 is TGTGCCACCAGCAGCCTTCTCCCCGGACGGGGCAGCGAGCAGTACTTC.

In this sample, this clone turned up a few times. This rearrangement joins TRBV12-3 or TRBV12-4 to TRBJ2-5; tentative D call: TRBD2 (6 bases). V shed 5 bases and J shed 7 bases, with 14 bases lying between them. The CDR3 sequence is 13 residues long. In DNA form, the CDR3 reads TGTGCCAGCAGTCGGACCTCCGGGGGGACCCAGTACTTC. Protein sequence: CASSRTSGGTQYF.